Following are 15 T cell receptor beta chains from one sample sequenced in a study of blood T cell repertoires in COVID-19. Profiled with immunoSEQ multiplex PCR; TCRdb holds only in-frame clones, not every one. The data contain 90,000 to 150,000 clones, around four fifths of them singletons. Sequencing input: peripheral blood. These receptors originate from a human donor in a cohort sampled during active COVID-19.

The chain combines TRBV19 with TRBJ1-2, with a weak D call TRBD1 (6 bases). CDR3 size: 14 residues. V gave up 7 bases and J gave up 2 bases, with 14 bases separating them. Germline loops: CDR1 LNHDA, CDR2 SQIVND (reference sequence). CDR3 region: CASTPAGANYGYTF. CDR3 in DNA: TGTGCCAGTACCCCAGCAGGGGCCAACTATGGCTACACCTTC.

The chain joins TRBV5-1 to TRBJ2-2; the match to TRBD1 covers 7 bases. Per germline, CDR1 SGHRS and CDR2 YFSETQ. The CDR3 spans 14 residues. Trimming at V came to 0 bases and at J to 10 bases, leaving 6 bases not matched to a gene. DNA of the CDR3: TGCGCCAGCAGCTTGGCCGAAGAGGGGGCGGAGCTGTTTTTT. Its translation: CASSLAEEGAELFF.

This chain connects TRBV4-3 to TRBJ1-4; perhaps TRBD1 as D (6 bases). The V end was cut by 0 bases, the J end by 7 bases, with 9 bases between. Germline V gene lookup returns CDR1 LGHNA and CDR2 YSLEER. The CDR3 has 14 residues. The CDR3 nucleotides read TGCGCCAGCAGCCAAGAGGGCAGGGGTGAAAAACTGTTTTTT. It yields the protein CASSQEGRGEKLFF.

The chain joins TRBV5-4 to TRBJ1-4; 8 bases are shared with TRBD1. This CDR3 is built from 17 residues. The V segment lost 2 bases and the J segment 0 bases; nucleotides outside the gene matches: 6. Germline V gene lookup returns CDR1 SGHNT and CDR2 YYREEE (reference sequence). The CDR3 nucleotides are TGTGCCAGCAGCTTCAGACAGGGGACCACAACTAATGAAAAACTGTTTTTT. Translated: CASSFRQGTTTNEKLFF.

The rearrangement joins TRBV6-5 to TRBJ2-2, with no clear D. This CDR3 region has 14 residues. Trimming pared 5 bases from V and 4 bases from J, leaving 11 bases between. Germline V gene data show CDR1 as MNHEY and CDR2 as SVGAGI. The CDR3 bases are TGTGCCAGCAGTCAACGGCCGGGCACCGGGGAGCTGTTTTTT. It is translated as CASSQRPGTGELFF.

The chain is built from TRBV7-2 and TRBJ2-7; D is unclear. The germline gives CDR1 SGHTA, CDR2 FQGNSA. V dropped 0 bases and J dropped 5 bases, with 14 bases sitting between them. The CDR3 consists of 15 residues. CDR3 in DNA: TGTGCCAGCAGCTTAGCGAACGCGGCGAGCCACGAGCAGTACTTC. Translation: CASSLANAASHEQYF.

This rearrangement joins TRBV6-1 to TRBJ2-7; D gene ambiguous. V was pared by 3 bases and J by 4 bases, with 13 bases between. The CDR3 length is 14 residues. The V gene's germline CDR1 is MNHNS and CDR2 SASEGT. The CDR3 reads CASSDVYLLYEQYF. The CDR3, as DNA: TGTGCCAGCAGTGATGTCTACCTACTTTACGAGCAGTACTTC.

V gene TRBV15 combines with J gene TRBJ2-3; possible D gene TRBD1, 6 bases. The length of the CDR3 is 15 residues. Looked up from germline, CDR1 is LNHNV and CDR2 is YYDKDF (reference sequence). Trimming took off 0 bases at V and 1 base at J, with 8 bases between the two ends. Here the CDR3 reads CATSREDSRTDTQYF. CDR3 nucleotide sequence: TGTGCCACCAGCAGAGAGGACAGTCGCACAGATACGCAGTATTTT.

The chain recombines TRBV6-6 with TRBJ2-4; TRBD1 matches 9 bases. Germline V gives CDR1 MNHNY, CDR2 SVGAGI (reference sequence). Unmatched junction bases numbered 6, after V lost 0 bases and J lost 6 bases. The CDR3 consists of 16 residues. This CDR3 reads CASSYSGQGLRNIQYF. The DNA of the CDR3 is TGTGCCAGCAGTTACTCTGGACAGGGGCTACGAAACATTCAGTACTTC.

This sequence joins TRBV21-1 and TRBJ2-1; the table names TRBD1, a call not compared with the DNA. TRBV21-1 is designated a pseudogene. The CDR3 is 13 amino acids. This CDR3 reads CASSKEAGTAGFF. CDR3 DNA: TGTGCCAGCAGCAAAGAGGCCGGGACAGCAGGATTCTTC.

The V and J genes are TRBV18 and TRBJ1-4; 7 bases map to TRBD1. Germline V gene sequence: CDR1 KGHSH, CDR2 LQKENI. The V gene end was trimmed by 0 bases and the J gene end by 11 bases; junction bases not matched to a gene: 12. The CDR3 spans 16 residues. Here the CDR3 DNA reads TGTGCCAGCTCACCACCGAAGACTACAGGGACAGTTAAACTGTTTTTT. It specifies CASSPPKTTGTVKLFF. The full variable domain, with the rest looked up from reference TRBV18 and TRBJ1-4, is NAGVMQNPRHLVRRRGQEARLRCSPMKGHSHVYWYRQLPEEGLKFMVYLQKENIIDESGMPKERFSAEFPKEGPSILRIQQVVRGDSAAYFCASSPPKTTGTVKLFFGSGTQLSVL.

The V gene is TRBV7-9, the J gene TRBJ1-2; a possible D gene is TRBD1 (5 bases). In germline, CDR1 is SEHNR, CDR2 FQNEAQ (reference sequence). Trimming removed 5 bases from V and 2 bases from J, with 12 bases in between. This CDR3 has 14 residues. For the CDR3, the DNA is TGTGCCAGCAGCCCCGATGGGGGGAACTATGGCTACACCTTC. Amino acid sequence: CASSPDGGNYGYTF.

The chain uses TRBV7-9 and TRBJ1-1, with a weak D call TRBD1 (5 bases). The germline V and J ends were trimmed by 7 bases and 10 bases, with 19 bases remaining between them. CDR3 length: 13 amino acids. The V gene's germline CDR1 is SEHNR and CDR2 FQNEAQ (reference sequence). CDR3 protein: CASKSGAANGAFF. The CDR3 nucleotides are TGTGCCAGCAAATCTGGGGCGGCCAATGGAGCTTTCTTT.

This rearrangement joins TRBV2 to TRBJ2-3; 8 bases align to TRBD2. The CDR3 sequence is 14 residues long. CDR1 is SNHLY, CDR2 FYNNEI, per germline. V was pared by 4 bases and J by 3 bases, with 3 bases of the junction left unmatched. CDR3 amino acids: CASSALAGTDTQYF. CDR3 nucleotides: TGTGCCAGCAGTGCGTTAGCGGGGACAGATACGCAGTATTTT.

In its sample, this clone was seen once. The V call is TRBV5-4, the J call TRBJ2-1; a possible D gene is TRBD2 (5 bases). The CDR3 consists of 16 residues. The germline V and J ends were trimmed by 5 bases and 3 bases, with 18 bases remaining between them. Germline assignment: CDR1 SGHNT and CDR2 YYREEE (reference sequence). CDR3 loop: CASSSGRVRGYNEQFF. CDR3 DNA: TGTGCCAGCAGTTCCGGGCGGGTAAGAGGCTACAATGAGCAGTTCTTC.